The clone carrying this TCR beta chain was seen ten or more times. Its antigen remains unknown. The CDR3 is made up of 14 amino acids. With 6 bases removed from V and 6 bases from J, the gap between germline ends came to 15 bases. Germline CDR1 reads MNHNS; CDR2 reads SASEGT. Unique molecular identifiers were present on cDNA, and template switching added a universal primer site. Via MiXCR, TCRdb re-called the 5' RACE reads, giving one row per CDR3 protein. The sample includes around 300,000 distinct CDR3 sequences, more than 6.5% of them seen just once. These data are taken from a study of identical twins. Points from the study as a whole: Monozygotic twin pairs showed more out-of-frame TCR alpha sharing than models estimated. Cross-sectional statistical analysis, not tracking of the same donors, underpinned the conclusions.

These sequences were also reported in another study, on yellow fever vaccine responses in identical twins.

The specimen was memory (CD45RO+) T cells sorted from blood. The chain couples TRBV6-1 to TRBJ2-1; D ambiguous. The clonotype comes from a woman aged 18-29 years in good health. The CDR3 is CASRRSRTPNEQFF. CDR3 nucleotides: TGTGCCAGCAGGCGGAGCCGAACCCCCAATGAGCAGTTCTTC.